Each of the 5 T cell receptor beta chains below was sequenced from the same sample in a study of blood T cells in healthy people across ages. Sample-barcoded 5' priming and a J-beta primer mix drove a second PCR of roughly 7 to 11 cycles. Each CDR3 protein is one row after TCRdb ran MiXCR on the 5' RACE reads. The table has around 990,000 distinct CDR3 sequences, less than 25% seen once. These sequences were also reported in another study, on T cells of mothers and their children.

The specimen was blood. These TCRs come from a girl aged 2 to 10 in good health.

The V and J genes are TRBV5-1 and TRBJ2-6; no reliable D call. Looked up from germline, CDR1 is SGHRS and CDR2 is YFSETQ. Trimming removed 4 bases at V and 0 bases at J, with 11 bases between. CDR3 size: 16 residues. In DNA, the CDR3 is TGCGCCAGCAGCATTGAGGTTAACTCTGGGGCCAACGTCCTGACTTTC. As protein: CASSIEVNSGANVLTF.

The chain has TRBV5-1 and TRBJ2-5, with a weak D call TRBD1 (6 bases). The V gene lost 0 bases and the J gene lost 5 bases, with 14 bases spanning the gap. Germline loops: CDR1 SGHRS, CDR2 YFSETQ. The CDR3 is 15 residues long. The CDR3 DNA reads TGCGCCAGCAGCTTGGACTACAGGGCGTTCGAGACCCAGTACTTC. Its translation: CASSLDYRAFETQYF.

The CDR3 sequence is CASSIGFEAWETQYF. As DNA, the CDR3 is TGTGCCAGTAGTATTGGCTTCGAGGCTTGGGAGACCCAGTACTTC. The chain combines TRBV19 with TRBJ2-5, with unresolved D. The CDR3 consists of 15 residues. V was pared by 3 bases and J by 5 bases, with 16 bases between. CDR1 is LNHDA, CDR2 SQIVND, per germline (reference sequence).

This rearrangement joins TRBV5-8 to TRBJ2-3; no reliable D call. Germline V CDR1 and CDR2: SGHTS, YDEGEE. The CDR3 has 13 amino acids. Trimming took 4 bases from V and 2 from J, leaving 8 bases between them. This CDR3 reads CASSGVFTDTQYF. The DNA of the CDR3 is TGTGCCAGCAGCGGAGTGTTCACAGATACGCAGTATTTT. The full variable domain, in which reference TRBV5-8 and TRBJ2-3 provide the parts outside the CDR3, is EAGVTQSPTHLIKTRGQQATLRCSPISGHTSVYWYQQALGLGLQFLLWYDEGEERNRGNFPPRFSGRQFPNYSSELNVNALELEDSALYLCASSGVFTDTQYFGPGTRLTVL.

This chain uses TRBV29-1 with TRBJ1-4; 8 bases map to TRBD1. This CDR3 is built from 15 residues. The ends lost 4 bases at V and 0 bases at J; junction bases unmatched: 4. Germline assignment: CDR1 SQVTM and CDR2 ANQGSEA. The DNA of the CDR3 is TGCAGCGTTGGCGGGACAGGAGCAACTAATGAAAAACTGTTTTTT. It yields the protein CSVGGTGATNEKLFF.